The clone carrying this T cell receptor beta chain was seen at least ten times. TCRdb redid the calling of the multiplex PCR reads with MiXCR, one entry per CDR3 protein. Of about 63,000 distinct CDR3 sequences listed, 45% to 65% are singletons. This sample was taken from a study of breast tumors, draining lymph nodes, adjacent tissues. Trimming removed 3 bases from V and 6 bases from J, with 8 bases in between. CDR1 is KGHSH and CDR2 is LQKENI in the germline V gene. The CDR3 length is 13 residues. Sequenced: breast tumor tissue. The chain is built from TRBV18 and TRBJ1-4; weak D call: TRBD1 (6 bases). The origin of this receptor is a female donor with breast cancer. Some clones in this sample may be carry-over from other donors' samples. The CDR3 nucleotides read TGTGCCAGCTCACCCTACAGGGATGAAAAACTGTTTTTT. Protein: CASSPYRDEKLFF.